These T cell receptor beta chains were read from a single sample in a study of cytomegalovirus exposure and HLA in healthy donors. Only in-frame clones appear in the TCRdb table, and some are missing; sequencing was by immunoSEQ multiplex PCR. The sample includes 100,000 to 150,000 clones, over 70% seen only once; the top ten take 0.95% to 1.5%. What was sequenced was PBMCs. These receptors were taken from a female donor in good health and CMV-seronegative. Each CDR3 is given with its conserved first and last residue. Each record gives: CDR3 DNA, CDR3 protein, clone size, V gene, D gene, J gene. D genes are given only for firm matches. Size tells how often a clone was seen (once, few, many) or the class of an expanded clone, and some rows leave it out.

TGTGCCAGCAGTGACTCCTCCTCGGGAGGAGTCACAGATACGCAGTATTTT | CASSDSSSGGVTDTQYF | NA | TRBV6-4 | TRBD2 | TRBJ2-3
TGTGCCAGCAGTAAGACAGCCTCCCCCGGGACAGCTACAGACAATGAGCAGTTCTTC | CASSKTASPGTATDNEQFF | NA | TRBV2 | TRBD1 | TRBJ2-1
TGTGCCAGCTCAACTAGGGACAGGAACGAGCAGTACTTC | CASSTRDRNEQYF | NA | TRBV18 | TRBD1 | TRBJ2-7
TGTGCCAGCAGTCCTTCTCACACCGCCTTGGTCTACGAGCAGTACTTC | CASSPSHTALVYEQYF | NA | TRBV27 | NA | TRBJ2-7
TGTGCCAGCAGCTTAACGTCAGGGTCCACTGAAGCTTTCTTT | CASSLTSGSTEAFF | NA | TRBV7-9 | NA | TRBJ1-1
TGTGCCAGCAGTTTACGGAGCACAGATACGCAGTATTTT | CASSLRSTDTQYF | NA | TRBV28 | NA | TRBJ2-3
TGTGCCAGCAGCTTAGGGAGCGGAGTTACCTACAATGAGCAGTTCTTC | CASSLGSGVTYNEQFF | NA | TRBV7-2 | NA | TRBJ2-1
TGTGCCAGCAGTGTCTTTCCCACCGGGGAGCTGTTTTTT | CASSVFPTGELFF | NA | TRBV27 | NA | TRBJ2-2
TGTGCCAGCAGCTTAGGGCAGGGGGAGACCCAGTACTTC | CASSLGQGETQYF | NA | TRBV7-2 | NA | TRBJ2-5
TGCGCCAGCAGCCAAGTGCCGGGGGGACTCGGGGAGCTGTTTTTT | CASSQVPGGLGELFF | NA | TRBV4-1 | TRBD2 | TRBJ2-2
TGTGCCAGCTCTAGCCTGGGATACTATGGCTACACCTTC | CASSSLGYYGYTF | NA | TRBV6-5 | NA | TRBJ1-2
TGTGCCAGCTCACGCTCCAGACAGGGAAAGGACTATGGCTACACCTTC | CASSRSRQGKDYGYTF | once | TRBV18 | TRBD1 | TRBJ1-2
TGTGCCAGTAGTTACCTAGCGGGCCCAGGGCGGGATACGCAGTATTTT | CASSYLAGPGRDTQYF | NA | TRBV19 | TRBD2 | TRBJ2-3
TGTGCCTGGAGTGTACTTAAAGAGACCCAGTACTTC | CAWSVLKETQYF | once | TRBV30 | NA | TRBJ2-5
TGTGCCAGCACTTCGACTAGGTACTCCAATGAGCAGTTCTTC | CASTSTRYSNEQFF | NA | TRBV5-6 | NA | TRBJ2-1